The T cell receptor beta chain under discussion was sequenced for a study of identical twins. Carrying unique molecular identifiers, the cDNA also gained a universal primer site through template switching. TCRdb called the 5' RACE reads again in MiXCR, with one record for every CDR3 protein. Among 500,000 to 650,000 distinct CDR3 sequences, under 8.5% were seen once, and the ten largest hold roughly 1.6%. Per the germline V gene, CDR1 is LNHNV and CDR2 is YYDKDF (reference sequence). The CDR3 extends over 14 amino acids. V was clipped by 8 bases and J by 3 bases; unmatched bases: 6. The data were also submitted as part of a second study, on yellow fever vaccine responses in identical twins.

The source of this sequence is a woman between 18 and 29 years old in good health. J is TRBJ2-2 and V is TRBV15; 7 positions agree with TRBD2. Sequencing was performed on PBMCs. DNA of the CDR3: TGTGCCACCGGGGAGGGAATGGACACCGGGGAGCTGTTTTTT. Translated, it gives CATGEGMDTGELFF. Complete variable domain (other parts from reference TRBV15 and TRBJ2-2): DAMVIQNPRYQVTQFGKPVTLSCSQTLNHNVMYWYQQKSSQAPKLLFHYYDKDFNNEADTPDNFQSRRPNTSFCFLDIRSPGLGDTAMYLCATGEGMDTGELFFGEGSRLTVL.